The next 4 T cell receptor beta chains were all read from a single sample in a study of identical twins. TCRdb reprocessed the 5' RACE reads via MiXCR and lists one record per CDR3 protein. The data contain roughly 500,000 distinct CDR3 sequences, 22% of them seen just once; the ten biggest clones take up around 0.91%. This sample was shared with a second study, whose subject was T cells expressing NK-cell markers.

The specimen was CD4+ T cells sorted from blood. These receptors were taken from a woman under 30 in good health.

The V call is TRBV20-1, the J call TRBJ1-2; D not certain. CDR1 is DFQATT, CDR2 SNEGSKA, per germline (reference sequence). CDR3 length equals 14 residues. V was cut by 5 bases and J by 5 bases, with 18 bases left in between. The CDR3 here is CSALYPGRLYGYTF. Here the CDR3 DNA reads TGCAGTGCTTTATATCCCGGACGGCTGTATGGCTACACCTTC.

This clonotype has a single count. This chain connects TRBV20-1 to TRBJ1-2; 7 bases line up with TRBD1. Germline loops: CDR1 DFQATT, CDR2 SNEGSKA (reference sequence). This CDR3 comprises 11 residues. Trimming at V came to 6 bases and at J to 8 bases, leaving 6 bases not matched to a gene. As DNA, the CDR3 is TGCAGTGCCAGGCGAGGGGGCGGCTACACCTTC. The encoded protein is CSARRGGGYTF.

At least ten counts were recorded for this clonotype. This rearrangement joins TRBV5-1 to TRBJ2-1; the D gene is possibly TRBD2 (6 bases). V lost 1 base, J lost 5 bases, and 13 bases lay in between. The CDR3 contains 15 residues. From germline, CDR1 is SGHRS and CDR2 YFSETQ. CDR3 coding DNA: TGCGCCAGCAGCTTGTTCGGACTACCCGACAATGAGCAGTTCTTC. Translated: CASSLFGLPDNEQFF.

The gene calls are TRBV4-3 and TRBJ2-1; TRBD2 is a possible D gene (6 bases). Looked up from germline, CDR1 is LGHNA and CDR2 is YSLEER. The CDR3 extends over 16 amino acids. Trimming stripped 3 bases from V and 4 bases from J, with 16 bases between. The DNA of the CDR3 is TGCGCCAGCAGCCAGGGGTATGGGCTAGCGTACAATGAGCAGTTCTTC. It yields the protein CASSQGYGLAYNEQFF.